A single sample is the source of the 7 T cell receptor beta chains below, sequenced in a study of blood T cell repertoires in COVID-19. Generated by immunoSEQ multiplex PCR, the TCRdb table keeps only in-frame clones and is missing some. The table has around 160,000 clones, 85% to 95% seen once. Sample: peripheral blood. These receptors were collected from a woman aged 55-75 years with COVID-19, enrolled during active disease.

The V gene is TRBV2, the J gene TRBJ1-1; TRBD1 aligns across 8 bases. The germline V gene has CDR1 SNHLY and CDR2 FYNNEI. V gave up 8 bases and J gave up 1 base; unmatched junction bases: 3. The CDR3 runs to 13 residues. CDR3 loop: CASAGQGNTEAFF. The CDR3 region has the DNA TGTGCCAGCGCAGGACAGGGGAACACTGAAGCTTTCTTT.

The gene calls are TRBV5-1 and TRBJ1-6, with 9 nucleotides matching TRBD1. The V and J ends lost 5 bases and 8 bases, in that order; junction bases with no gene match: 8. Germline assignment: CDR1 SGHRS and CDR2 YFSETQ. The CDR3 sequence is 15 residues long. The DNA of the CDR3 is TGCGCCAGCAGGGGGACAGGGTGGTTTGATTCACCCCTCCACTTT. This translates into CASRGTGWFDSPLHF.

The chain couples TRBV4-3 to TRBJ1-1; maybe TRBD1 (6 bases). The germline CDR1 and CDR2 sequences are LGHNA and YSLEER. V lost 1 base, J lost 4 bases, and 16 bases lay in between. The CDR3 length is 16 residues. DNA of the CDR3: TGCGCCAGCAGCCAAGGTCCCGGTGCAGGGGTCACTGAAGCTTTCTTT. It is translated as CASSQGPGAGVTEAFF.

V and J are TRBV7-3 and TRBJ2-3; TRBD2 aligns across 8 bases. With V trimmed by 4 bases and J by 2 bases, 20 bases remained unmatched. The CDR3 is 20 amino acids. Germline V lookup: CDR1 SGHTA, CDR2 FQGTGA. The CDR3 coding sequence is TGTGCCAGCAGCTCCATCGGACGGGGGGGCCCTCTTGAACCCACAGATACGCAGTATTTT. It codes for CASSSIGRGGPLEPTDTQYF. Using reference TRBV7-3 and TRBJ2-3 for the parts outside the CDR3, the full variable domain is GAGVSQTPSNKVTEKGKYVELRCDPISGHTALYWYRQSLGQGPEFLIYFQGTGAADDSGLPNDRFFAVRPEGSVSTLKIQRTERGDSAVYLCASSSIGRGGPLEPTDTQYFGPGTRLTVL.

Written as DNA, the CDR3 is TGTGCCAGCAGGCGACCGGGACAGCAACCTTCAGCCTACGAGCAGTACTTC. Translated: CASRRPGQQPSAYEQYF. V usage is TRBV6-6 and J usage is TRBJ2-7, with 7 bases matching TRBD1. The CDR3 is 17 amino acids. The trim removed 6 bases at V and 2 bases at J, leaving 16 bases unmatched. Germline V gene lookup returns CDR1 MNHNY and CDR2 SVGAGI (reference sequence).

CDR3 sequence: CASSQGAGSNLQETQYF. The CDR3, as DNA: TGCGCCAGCAGCCAAGGAGCAGGGTCCAACCTCCAAGAGACCCAGTACTTC. The chain has TRBV4-1 and TRBJ2-5, with a tentative D call TRBD1 (5 bases). From germline, CDR1 is MGHRA and CDR2 YSYEKL. Trimming stripped 1 base from V and 1 base from J, with 16 bases between. The CDR3 contains 17 residues.

CDR3 loop: CASSPTAEETQYF. The CDR3 coding sequence is TGTGCCAGCAGCCCAACAGCGGAAGAGACCCAGTACTTC. The genes are TRBV5-6 and TRBJ2-5, with D possibly being TRBD2 (5 bases). The CDR3 loop spans 13 amino acids. With 4 bases removed from V and 3 bases from J, the gap between germline ends came to 10 bases. CDR1 SGHDT and CDR2 YYEEEE come from the germline V gene.